Shown below are 21 T cell receptor beta chains from a single sample sequenced in a study of CD8+ T cells in alopecia areata. Sequencing templates came from extracted RNA that was reverse transcribed into cDNA. The assay was immunoSEQ multiplex PCR, and TCRdb's table has in-frame clones only and misses some. The data contain some 190,000 clones, 40% to 55% of them singletons. Treatment in this sample: oral pan-JAK inhibitor, 5-10 mg twice daily. This material consisted of CD8+ T cells sorted from blood, taken between weeks 51 and 54, from a patient treated with tofacitinib. The receptor set was obtained from a human donor with alopecia areata.

Only a few counts were recorded for this clone. CDR3 residues: CASSLEGGQPQHF. The CDR3 DNA reads as TGTGCCAGCAGCTTGGAGGGAGGTCAGCCCCAGCATTTT. J is TRBJ1-5 and V is TRBV5-6; D gene ambiguous. Trimming took 0 bases from V and 6 from J, leaving 7 bases between them. The CDR3 has 13 amino acids. The germline gives CDR1 SGHDT, CDR2 YYEEEE. Supplemented by reference TRBV5-6 and TRBJ1-5, the full variable domain reads DAGVTQSPTHLIKTRGQQVTLRCSPKSGHDTVSWYQQALGQGPQFIFQYYEEEERQRGNFPDRFSGHQFPNYSSELNVNALLLGDSALYLCASSLEGGQPQHFGDGTRLSIL.

This clone showed up just a few times. V gene TRBV19 combines with J gene TRBJ1-5; a possible D gene is TRBD1 (6 bases). The CDR3 is made up of 14 amino acids. The V end lost 5 bases, the J end lost 10 bases, and 18 bases lay between the germline ends. Germline CDR1 and CDR2: LNHDA and SQIVND (reference sequence). Here the CDR3 reads CASSAGGRARPQHF. The DNA of the CDR3 is TGTGCCAGTAGTGCGGGGGGCAGGGCTCGCCCCCAGCATTTT.

This clone was counted only a few times. The V gene is TRBV7-9, the J gene TRBJ1-2, with D possibly matching TRBD1 (6 bases). The CDR3 is made up of 14 amino acids. Per germline, CDR1 SEHNR and CDR2 FQNEAQ (reference sequence). V was clipped by 2 bases and J by 4 bases, with 11 bases between them. The CDR3, as DNA: TGTGCCAGCAGCTTAAACGACAGGTCCTATGGCTACACCTTC. It codes for CASSLNDRSYGYTF.

The rearrangement joins TRBV13 to TRBJ2-7; 8 bases agree with TRBD1. The ends lost 5 bases at V and 2 bases at J; junction bases unmatched: 2. The CDR3 covers 13 residues. Germline V gene lookup returns CDR1 PRHDT and CDR2 FYEKMQ (reference sequence). The CDR3 coding sequence is TGTGCCAGCAGCCAGGACAGGGCCTACGAGCAGTACTTC. Translating gives CASSQDRAYEQYF.

The chain uses TRBV27 and TRBJ2-2, with TRBD2 identical over 7 bases. Germline values: CDR1 MNHEY, CDR2 SMNVEV (reference sequence). The CDR3 length is 16 residues. After removal of 3 bases from V and 6 bases from J, the junction contained 10 bases not matched to a gene. Written as DNA, the CDR3 is TGTGCCAGCAGTTTTGGCCAAGGAGCGGGGTCCGGGGAGCTGTTTTTT. It codes for CASSFGQGAGSGELFF.

The chain is built from TRBV29-1 and TRBJ2-5; TRBD2 aligns across 15 bases. After removal of 1 base from V and 5 bases from J, the junction contained 11 bases not matched to a gene. The germline CDR1 and CDR2 sequences are SQVTM and ANQGSEA. The CDR3 is 18 amino acids. CDR3 bases: TGCAGCGTTGAAGTAGTAGGACTAGCGGGGGGGCTTTATGAGACCCAGTACTTC. Its translation: CSVEVVGLAGGLYETQYF.

This chain links TRBV6-5 with TRBJ2-7; no clear D gene. The ends were cut back, 6 bases at V and 4 bases at J, with 19 bases in the middle. This CDR3 comprises 15 residues. Germline V CDR1 and CDR2: MNHEY, SVGAGI. In DNA, the CDR3 is TGTGCCAGCAGCCTCCGACGGACGAGAAAATACGAGCAGTACTTC. This sequence encodes CASSLRRTRKYEQYF.

This clone has more than one count but fewer than ten. The chain couples TRBV13 to TRBJ1-1; unclear D gene. Looked up from germline, CDR1 is PRHDT and CDR2 is FYEKMQ (reference sequence). Trimming took 1 base from V and 4 from J, leaving 10 bases between them. The CDR3 sequence is 14 residues long. CDR3 bases: TGTGCCAGCAGCTTAGAGGGTGGTGGCACTGAAGCTTTCTTT. It specifies CASSLEGGGTEAFF.

This clone was found once. The chain carries TRBV5-1 and TRBJ2-7; tentative D call: TRBD2 (6 bases). This CDR3 comprises 14 residues. The germline V and J ends were trimmed by 5 bases and 3 bases, with 15 bases remaining between them. In germline, CDR1 is SGHRS, CDR2 YFSETQ. CDR3 in amino acids: CASSGGLSHYEQYF. In DNA, the CDR3 is TGCGCCAGCAGTGGAGGGTTATCCCACTACGAGCAGTACTTC.

Here the CDR3 DNA reads TGCAGCGTTGAGGGCAGGGAGAACACCGGGGAGCTGTTTTTT. It yields the protein CSVEGRENTGELFF. The chain employs TRBV29-1 and TRBJ2-2, with D perhaps matching TRBD1 (5 bases). V was pared by 3 bases and J by 1 base, with 9 bases between. The length of the CDR3 is 14 residues. CDR1 is SQVTM, CDR2 ANQGSEA, per germline.

This clone was recorded a few times. CDR3: CASSQLNTEAFF. The DNA of the CDR3 is TGCGCCAGCAGCCAACTGAACACTGAAGCTTTCTTT. The rearrangement joins TRBV4-1 to TRBJ1-1; no definite D call. Germline lookup yields CDR1 MGHRA and CDR2 YSYEKL. CDR3 length equals 12 residues. V was cut by 2 bases and J by 0 bases, with 1 base left in between.

This chain uses TRBV2 with TRBJ2-5; the match to TRBD1 covers 9 bases. V dropped 6 bases and J dropped 4; count of bases not matched to a gene: 6. Looked up from germline, CDR1 is SNHLY and CDR2 is FYNNEI. This CDR3 has 14 residues. The CDR3 here is CASSRDRAGETQYF. The CDR3 DNA is TGTGCCAGCAGCCGGGACAGGGCGGGAGAGACCCAGTACTTC.

The chain links TRBV27 to TRBJ1-1, with D unresolved. Germline assignment: CDR1 MNHEY and CDR2 SMNVEV (reference sequence). Trimming pared 7 bases from V and 4 bases from J, leaving 13 bases between. This CDR3 is 13 amino acids long. CDR3 coding DNA: TGTGCCAGCACCCCCCTGGTAGGCACTGAAGCTTTCTTT. Its protein product is CASTPLVGTEAFF.

In this sample, this clone turned up once. The V and J genes are TRBV5-6 and TRBJ2-7; D unclear. Germline CDR1 reads SGHDT; CDR2 reads YYEEEE. The CDR3 covers 12 residues. Trimming pared 2 bases from V and 4 bases from J, leaving 7 bases between. The CDR3 protein is CASSLGEYEQYF. The CDR3, as DNA: TGTGCCAGCAGCTTAGGAGAATACGAGCAGTACTTC.

This chain connects TRBV19 to TRBJ1-1; D gene uncertain. The V end lost 4 bases, the J end lost 3 bases, and 12 bases lay between the germline ends. Germline V gene lookup returns CDR1 LNHDA and CDR2 SQIVND (reference sequence). The CDR3 runs 14 residues. CDR3 sequence reads: CASSSRLRDTEAFF. The CDR3 nucleotides read TGTGCCAGTAGTAGTAGGCTTAGGGACACTGAAGCTTTCTTT.

The chain uses TRBV2 and TRBJ2-7; no definite D call. Germline V CDR1 and CDR2: SNHLY, FYNNEI. V gave up 5 bases and J gave up 2 bases, with 10 bases separating them. This CDR3 spans 13 amino acids. CDR3 bases: TGTGCCAGCAGTTTTGGCCCAGCCTACGAGCAGTACTTC. It encodes CASSFGPAYEQYF.

In DNA form, the CDR3 reads TGTGCCAGTAGTTTACCGGGACAGGGGGATTATGAGCAGTTCTTC. Protein: CASSLPGQGDYEQFF. The rearrangement uses TRBV19 and TRBJ2-1; TRBD1 matches 11 bases. V trimming: 5 bases; J trimming: 8 bases; junction bases outside the gene matches: 8. Germline CDR1 is LNHDA and CDR2 is SQIVND (reference sequence). This CDR3 has 15 amino acids.

The chain joins TRBV7-2 to TRBJ2-4, with 8 bases identical to TRBD2. The V segment lost 1 base and the J segment 7 bases; nucleotides outside the gene matches: 6. Germline V lookup: CDR1 SGHTA, CDR2 FQGNSA. This CDR3 region has 15 residues. CDR3 loop: CASSLGGGLKNIQYF. In nucleotides, the CDR3 is TGTGCCAGCAGCTTAGGCGGGGGGCTAAAGAACATTCAGTACTTC.

The chain has TRBV4-1 and TRBJ2-7; possible D gene TRBD1, 5 bases. The germline V and J ends were trimmed by 3 bases and 7 bases, with 13 bases remaining between them. The germline CDR1 and CDR2 sequences are MGHRA and YSYEKL. CDR3 size: 13 residues. CDR3 nucleotides: TGCGCCAGCAGCCACAGGGCAGGCAAAGAGCAGTACTTC. Translation: CASSHRAGKEQYF.

The gene calls are TRBV29-1 and TRBJ2-5; a possible D gene is TRBD2 (6 bases). The end of the DNA aligns better with TRBJ2-7, so the J call may be wrong. This CDR3 spans 12 amino acids. Germline CDR1 is SQVTM and CDR2 is ANQGSEA. The chain's CDR3 is CSVEDRGFEQYF. In nucleotides, the CDR3 is TGCAGCGTTGAAGATCGGGGGTTCGAGCAGTACTTC.

This chain uses TRBV7-6 with TRBJ1-2; TRBD1 agrees at 10 bases. The CDR3 has 14 amino acids. Germline V CDR1 and CDR2: SGHVS, FNYEAQ. V lost 5 bases to trimming and J lost 2 bases; unmatched junction nucleotides: 2. CDR3 in amino acids: CASSVDRGNYGYTF. The CDR3 bases are TGTGCCAGCAGCGTGGACAGGGGGAACTATGGCTACACCTTC.